Sequencing of this TCR beta chain was carried out in a study of T cell responses to AZD1222 COVID-19 vaccine. General observations from the study: There were mostly white British donors and more females than males, and clonal diversity was possibly underestimated. Sampled repertoires all dated from after the peak T cell response. Epitopes outside B.1.351 and B.1.1.7 mutated regions reportedly drew nearly half of spike TCRs.

About this clone itself: Antigen unknown.

Second-dose recipients at about 4 or about 12 weeks were treated as one pooled group. The V and J ends lost 7 bases and 2 bases, in that order; junction bases with no gene match: 5. The CDR3 extends over 14 amino acids. Germline CDR1 reads SQVTM; CDR2 reads ANQGSEA. The method was immunoSEQ multiplex PCR; TCRdb's version includes in-frame clones alone and lacks a portion of them. The table records approximately 100,000 clones, approximately 91% of them present only once. V and J are TRBV29-1 and TRBJ2-3; 11 bases fit TRBD2. The sample consisted of peripheral blood, taken 28 days after the second AZD1222 dose. This clonotype originated in an adult who received the AZD1222 COVID-19 vaccine. The CDR3 spells CSGALAGVTDTQYF. The CDR3, as DNA: TGCAGCGGTGCACTAGCGGGGGTCACAGATACGCAGTATTTT.